A selection of T cell receptor beta chains follows, all from one sample in a study of regulatory T cells in long-lasting Graves disease. TCRdb reanalysed the multiplex PCR reads using MiXCR and keeps one entry per CDR3 protein. This repertoire shows 450,000 or so distinct CDR3 sequences, around 20% found once; its top ten account for roughly 8%. The material sequenced was peripheral blood mononuclear cells (PBMCs), taken when the disease was refractory, from a patient treated with antithyroid drugs. The receptors originated from a female donor with Graves disease. The CDR3 runs from the conserved cysteine through the conserved F or W.

j_call,v_call,cdr3_aa
TRBJ2-7,TRBV28,CASSSRDRDYEQYF
TRBJ2-1,TRBV5-1,CASSSAGVSSYNEQFF
TRBJ2-7,TRBV28,CASSLLLTRGPYEQYF
TRBJ1-1,TRBV10-2,CATFDREGSEAFF
TRBJ2-7,TRBV28,CASSHRGLDSYEQYF
TRBJ2-7,TRBV11-2,CASSLVLPTYEQYF
TRBJ2-7,TRBV2,CASSEGTGLTYEQYF
TRBJ2-5,TRBV20-1,CSARGTVETQYF
TRBJ2-7,TRBV5-1,CASGNYRDSEPYEQYF
TRBJ1-1,TRBV6-1,CASSEAGSNTEAFF
TRBJ2-1,TRBV19,CASSMSRTSGRISYNEQFF
TRBJ2-7,TRBV7-2,CASREGPGYEQYF
TRBJ2-7,TRBV15,CATSRDGGPSSYEQYF
TRBJ2-5,TRBV2,CASSEKAEETQYF
TRBJ1-5,TRBV27,CASRSLGVDQPQHF
TRBJ2-3,TRBV28,CASSASGRTDTQYF
TRBJ2-7,TRBV28,CASSSPGSDYEQYF
TRBJ2-7,TRBV11-1,CASSSMGRLHEQYF
TRBJ2-7,TRBV7-9,CASSLVVMGLAGNEQYF
TRBJ1-1,TRBV4-1,CASSRLYMNTEAFF
TRBJ2-2,TRBV15,CATSSSREAGELFF
TRBJ2-5,TRBV27,CASSWASGQETQYF
TRBJ2-5,TRBV5-6,CASSATGPQETQYF
TRBJ1-1,TRBV4-1,CASSQETGSVTEAFF
TRBJ2-1,TRBV11-2,CASSLDQGRLRNEQFF
TRBJ2-7,TRBV27,CASSLGPGSYEQYF
TRBJ2-7,TRBV28,CASSSDRAKYF
TRBJ1-6,TRBV15,CATSRKDRSNSPLHF
TRBJ2-1,TRBV7-2,CASSVGPNEQFF
TRBJ1-1,TRBV19,CASSAPDSLNTEAFF
TRBJ1-6,TRBV27,CASRGYWDYNSPLHF
TRBJ1-5,TRBV19,CASSMLNQPQHF
TRBJ2-5,TRBV28,CASTGLAGQETQYF
TRBJ2-7,TRBV5-1,CASSLRSGIDPRYF
TRBJ2-7,TRBV11-2,CASSHRGRGPYEQYF
TRBJ1-2,TRBV2,CASSEIGLLKDGYTF
TRBJ2-7,TRBV5-1,CASSTGLAGTRVHEQYF
TRBJ1-1,TRBV2,CASSPGGRTGGTEAFF
TRBJ2-7,TRBV6-5,CASSYSGTGFYEQYF
TRBJ2-2,TRBV6-2/TRBV6-3,CASSYERTARSGELFF
TRBJ1-5,TRBV29-1,CSVNHRGQWSQPQHF
TRBJ2-5,TRBV6-1,CASRQEIQETQYF
TRBJ2-7,TRBV30,CAWSGPLYEQYF
TRBJ2-5,TRBV20-1,CSAQVLAGVSETQYF
TRBJ1-1,TRBV6-1,CASSEEEVAPLNTEAFF
TRBJ2-3,TRBV5-1,CASSSLVAAGADTQYF
TRBJ2-7,TRBV25-1,CASSDIVEPYEQYF
TRBJ2-5,TRBV11-1,CASSDSSTQYF
TRBJ1-5,TRBV7-2,CASSSGQFEQPQHF
TRBJ1-1,TRBV10-2,CASSAESSGEAFF
TRBJ1-1,TRBV18,CASSPTGRATEAFF